Below are 19 T cell receptor beta chains sequenced from a single sample in a study of blood T cell repertoires in COVID-19. Generated by immunoSEQ multiplex PCR, the TCRdb table keeps only in-frame clones and is missing some. The sample includes roughly 100,000 clones, around nine tenths seen only once; the top ten take around 2%. What was sequenced was peripheral blood. The receptors were sampled from a woman aged 50 to 65 with COVID-19, enrolled during active disease.

V gene TRBV6-5 combines with J gene TRBJ2-2; 8 bases align to TRBD1. The CDR3 has 14 amino acids. Germline V gene data show CDR1 as MNHEY and CDR2 as SVGAGI. Unmatched junction bases numbered 1, after V lost 6 bases and J lost 1 base. The CDR3 DNA follows: TGTGCCAGCAGGGACAGGGTGAACACCGGGGAGCTGTTTTTT. It specifies CASRDRVNTGELFF.

The CDR3 bases are TGTGCCAGCAGTCGGACTAGCGGGGGGGCTAGCTCCTACGAGCAGTACTTC. Translated, it gives CASSRTSGGASSYEQYF. The chain employs TRBV11-3 and TRBJ2-7; TRBD2 agrees at 15 bases. Looked up from germline, CDR1 is SGHNT and CDR2 is YENEEA. The CDR3 is 17 amino acids. The V gene end was trimmed by 6 bases and the J gene end by 0 bases; junction bases not matched to a gene: 6.

V is TRBV6-5 and J is TRBJ2-5, with TRBD1 identical over 12 bases. Germline CDR1 is MNHEY and CDR2 is SVGAGI. The CDR3 covers 15 residues. The junction had 8 bases not matched to a gene; V was cut back by 8 bases and J by 4 bases. This CDR3 is CASVLGQGAGETQYF. In nucleotides, the CDR3 is TGTGCCAGCGTCCTGGGACAGGGGGCGGGAGAGACCCAGTACTTC.

The rearrangement joins TRBV6-2 or TRBV6-3 to TRBJ2-6, with TRBD1 identical over 9 bases. V was pared by 6 bases and J by 0 bases, with 3 bases of the junction left unmatched. The length of the CDR3 is 16 residues. Germline CDR1 MNHEY, CDR2 SVGEGT. CDR3: CASSGTGNSGANVLTF. The CDR3 DNA sequence: TGTGCCAGCAGCGGGACAGGGAACTCTGGGGCCAACGTCCTGACTTTC.

The J gene is TRBJ2-6, the V gene TRBV19, with 7 bases matching TRBD2. Germline loops: CDR1 LNHDA, CDR2 SQIVND (reference sequence). The CDR3 length is 16 residues. V shed 3 bases and J 2 bases; nucleotides not matched to a gene: 4. CDR3 sequence: CASSIEGGAGANVLTF. In nucleotides, the CDR3 is TGTGCCAGTAGTATTGAGGGAGGGGCTGGGGCCAACGTCCTGACTTTC.

This chain joins TRBV27 and TRBJ1-3, with 7 bases that match TRBD1. This CDR3 comprises 16 residues. Germline V lookup: CDR1 MNHEY, CDR2 SMNVEV (reference sequence). With 0 bases clipped from V and 7 bases from J, the junction kept 9 bases outside the gene matches. DNA of the CDR3: TGTGCCAGCAGTTTATCGATAGGGACAGTGCTGAACACCATATATTTT. Amino acids: CASSLSIGTVLNTIYF.

This clone was seen a single time. The V call is TRBV5-1, the J call TRBJ2-5; D might be TRBD2 (7 bases). V shed 0 bases and J shed 5 bases, with 17 bases lying between them. CDR3 length: 16 amino acids. Per the germline V gene, CDR1 is SGHRS and CDR2 is YFSETQ. DNA of the CDR3: TGCGCCAGCAGCTTGGTTCCGGGGGGCGGCACCGAGACCCAGTACTTC. Residues: CASSLVPGGGTETQYF.

The V call is TRBV15, the J call TRBJ2-7, with 8 bases matching TRBD1. CDR1 and CDR2 (germline): LNHNV, YYDKDF (reference sequence). The CDR3 consists of 15 residues. The ends lost 1 base at V and 5 bases at J; junction bases unmatched: 7. The CDR3 is CATSRGGTGTNEQYV. DNA of the CDR3: TGTGCCACCAGCAGAGGTGGGACAGGCACTAACGAGCAGTACGTC.

This clone appeared once. The chain couples TRBV19 to TRBJ1-6, with 7 bases aligning to TRBD1. The CDR3 consists of 15 residues. V lost 7 bases, J lost 7 bases, and 10 bases stayed unmatched. Germline assignment: CDR1 LNHDA and CDR2 SQIVND (reference sequence). The CDR3 sequence is CASNRDRGSNSPLHF. CDR3 in DNA: TGTGCCAGTAATCGGGACAGAGGGTCGAATTCACCCCTCCACTTT.

J is TRBJ1-5 and V is TRBV12-5; 8 positions match TRBD1. Trimming at V came to 7 bases and at J to 8 bases, leaving 7 bases not matched to a gene. CDR1 is LGHNT and CDR2 is FRNRAP in the germline V gene. The CDR3 is made up of 13 amino acids. The CDR3 here is CASAQGALEPQHF. CDR3 nucleotide sequence: TGTGCTAGTGCTCAGGGGGCGCTTGAGCCCCAGCATTTT.

The V and J genes are TRBV7-8 and TRBJ1-1; D call uncertain. From germline, CDR1 is SGHVS and CDR2 FQNEAQ. The V end lost 1 base, the J end lost 4 bases, and 13 bases lay between the germline ends. CDR3 length: 15 amino acids. The CDR3, as DNA: TGTGCCAGCAGCTTAGTTCCGGGTAGTGGCACTGAAGCTTTCTTT. This codes for CASSLVPGSGTEAFF.

V is TRBV4-1 and J is TRBJ2-3; 7 bases align to TRBD2. The CDR3 loop spans 15 amino acids. V lost 9 bases, J lost 4 bases, and 13 bases stayed unmatched. Germline V CDR1 and CDR2: MGHRA, YSYEKL. The DNA of the CDR3 is TGCGCCAGTAATATGATGGGGGGGATCGCAGATACGCAGTATTTT. It encodes CASNMMGGIADTQYF.

This clone has a single count. The chain combines TRBV7-9 with TRBJ1-2; D is possibly TRBD1 (5 bases). The CDR3 has 16 amino acids. CDR1 SEHNR and CDR2 FQNEAQ come from the germline V gene (reference sequence). The V end was cut by 2 bases, the J end by 3 bases, with 16 bases between. As DNA, the CDR3 is TGTGCCAGCAGCTTATTGAGTTCGGGGGTGCACTATGGCTACACCTTC. Translation gives CASSLLSSGVHYGYTF.

V gene TRBV6-1 combines with J gene TRBJ1-2, with D possibly matching TRBD1 (5 bases). CDR3 size: 15 residues. The V end was cut by 2 bases, the J end by 6 bases, with 16 bases between. CDR1 is MNHNS and CDR2 is SASEGT in the germline V gene. In DNA, the CDR3 is TGTGCCAGCAGTGAAATTTTTACAGGATCCGATGGCTACACCTTC. It codes for CASSEIFTGSDGYTF.

The V gene is TRBV24-1, the J gene TRBJ1-5; D is unclear. The CDR3 contains 13 residues. Trimming shortened V by 4 bases and J by 11 bases, and 14 bases separated the two germline ends. Germline-derived CDR1 and CDR2 are KGHDR and SFDVKD. CDR3 sequence: CATSDPGKDAQHF. In DNA, the CDR3 is TGTGCCACCAGTGACCCGGGAAAGGATGCCCAGCATTTT.

V usage is TRBV19 and J usage is TRBJ1-1; D possibly corresponds to TRBD1 (5 bases). Trimming cost V 4 bases and J 6 bases, with 15 bases left between them. The germline CDR1 and CDR2 sequences are LNHDA and SQIVND (reference sequence). The CDR3 has 14 residues. The CDR3 loop reads CASSRGDGDSEAFF. CDR3 nucleotide sequence: TGTGCCAGTAGTAGGGGGGATGGGGATTCTGAAGCTTTCTTT.

The chain recombines TRBV19 with TRBJ1-1; weak D call: TRBD1 (5 bases). Germline V lookup: CDR1 LNHDA, CDR2 SQIVND (reference sequence). The CDR3 is 14 amino acids. Trimming removed 5 bases at V and 0 bases at J, with 10 bases between. CDR3 coding DNA: TGTGCCAGTAGTCAGGGTGGGTTGAACACTGAAGCTTTCTTT. Translation: CASSQGGLNTEAFF.

The CDR3 here is CASSLQGESTEAFF. CDR3 in DNA: TGTGCCAGCAGCTTACAGGGGGAAAGCACTGAAGCTTTCTTT. This chain connects TRBV7-9 to TRBJ1-1, with 7 bases matching TRBD1. Unmatched junction bases numbered 4, after V lost 2 bases and J lost 4 bases. Germline V gene data show CDR1 as SEHNR and CDR2 as FQNEAQ (reference sequence). The CDR3 is made up of 14 amino acids.

This rearrangement joins TRBV25-1 to TRBJ1-4; D is ambiguous. The CDR3 is 12 amino acids. Trimming removed 1 base from V and 7 bases from J, with 4 bases in between. Germline V lookup: CDR1 MGHDK, CDR2 SYGVNS. The CDR3 region is CASSESSEKLFF. CDR3 nucleotides: TGTGCCAGCAGTGAATCTTCTGAAAAACTGTTTTTT.